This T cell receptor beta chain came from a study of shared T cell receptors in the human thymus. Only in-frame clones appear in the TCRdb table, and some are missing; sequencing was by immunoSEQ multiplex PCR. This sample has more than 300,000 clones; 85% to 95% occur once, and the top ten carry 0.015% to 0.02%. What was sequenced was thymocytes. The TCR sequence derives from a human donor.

CDR3 sequence (DNA): TGTGCCAGCAGCCTACGCAGGACTGGAAACACCATATATTTT. Encoded protein: CASSLRRTGNTIYF. The chain couples TRBV13 to TRBJ1-3; D uncertain. Germline CDR1 and CDR2: PRHDT and FYEKMQ (reference sequence). CDR3 length equals 14 residues. V dropped 5 bases and J dropped 2 bases, with 10 bases sitting between them.